The table lists the clone carrying this T cell receptor (beta chain) with many counts. The record originates from a study of CDR3 diversity in severe acne. TCRdb processed the PCR reads anew with MiXCR; each CDR3 protein has one entry. The table records fewer than 90,000 distinct CDR3 sequences, 45% to 55% of them present only once. Germline V gene lookup returns CDR1 DFQATT and CDR2 SNEGSKA (reference sequence). V was trimmed by 5 bases and J by 2 bases, leaving 12 bases between them. The CDR3 is made up of 13 amino acids. Sequenced input: blood. The chain carries TRBV20-1 and TRBJ2-5; D is possibly TRBD1 or TRBD2 (7 bases each). The sequence was collected from a male donor with severe acne vulgaris. CDR3 amino acids: CSAYRGGQETQYF. As DNA, the CDR3 is TGCAGTGCTTACAGGGGAGGGCAAGAGACCCAGTACTTC.